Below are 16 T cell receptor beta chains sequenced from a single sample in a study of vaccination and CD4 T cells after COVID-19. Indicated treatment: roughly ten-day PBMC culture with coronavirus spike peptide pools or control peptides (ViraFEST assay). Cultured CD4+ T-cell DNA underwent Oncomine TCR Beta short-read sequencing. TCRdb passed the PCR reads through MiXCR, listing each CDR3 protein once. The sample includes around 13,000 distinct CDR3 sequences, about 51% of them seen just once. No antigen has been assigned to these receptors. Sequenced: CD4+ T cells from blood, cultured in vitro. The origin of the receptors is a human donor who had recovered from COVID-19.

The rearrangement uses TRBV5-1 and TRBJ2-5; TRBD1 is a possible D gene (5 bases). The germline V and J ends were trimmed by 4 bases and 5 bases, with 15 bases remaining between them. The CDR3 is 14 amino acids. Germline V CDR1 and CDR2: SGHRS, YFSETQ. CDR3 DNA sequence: TGCGCCAGCAGCCGTGCCAGGGTAGGGGAGACCCAGTACTTC. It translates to CASSRARVGETQYF.

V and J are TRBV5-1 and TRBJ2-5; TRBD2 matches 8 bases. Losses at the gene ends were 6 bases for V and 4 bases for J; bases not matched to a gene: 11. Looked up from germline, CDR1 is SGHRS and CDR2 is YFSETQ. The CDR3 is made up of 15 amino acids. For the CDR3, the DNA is TGCGCCAGCACCCGGCGGGAGGAAGGGTTAGAGACCCAGTACTTC. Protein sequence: CASTRREEGLETQYF.

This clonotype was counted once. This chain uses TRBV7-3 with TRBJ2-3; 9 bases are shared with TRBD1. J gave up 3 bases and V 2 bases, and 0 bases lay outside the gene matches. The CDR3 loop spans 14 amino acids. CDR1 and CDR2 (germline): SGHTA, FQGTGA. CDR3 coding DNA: TGTGCCAGCAGCTTAGACAGGGGGACAGATACGCAGTATTTT. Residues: CASSLDRGTDTQYF. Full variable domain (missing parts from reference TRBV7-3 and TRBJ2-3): GAGVSQTPSNKVTEKGKYVELRCDPISGHTALYWYRQSLGQGPEFLIYFQGTGAADDSGLPNDRFFAVRPEGSVSTLKIQRTERGDSAVYLCASSLDRGTDTQYFGPGTRLTVL.

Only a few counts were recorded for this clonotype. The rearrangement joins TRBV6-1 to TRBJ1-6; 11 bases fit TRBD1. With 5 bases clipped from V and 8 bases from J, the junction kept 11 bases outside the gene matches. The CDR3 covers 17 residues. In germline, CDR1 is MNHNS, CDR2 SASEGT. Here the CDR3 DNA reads TGTGCCAGCAGTAGCCCCCCCGGACAGGGGGCTTATTCACCCCTCCACTTT. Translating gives CASSSPPGQGAYSPLHF.

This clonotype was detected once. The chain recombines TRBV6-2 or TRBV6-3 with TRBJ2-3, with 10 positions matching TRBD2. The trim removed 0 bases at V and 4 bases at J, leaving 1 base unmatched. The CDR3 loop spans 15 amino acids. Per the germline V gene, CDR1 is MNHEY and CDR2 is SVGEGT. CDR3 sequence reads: CASSYSLAGADTQYF. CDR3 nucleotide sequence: TGTGCCAGCAGTTACTCGCTAGCGGGAGCAGATACGCAGTATTTT.

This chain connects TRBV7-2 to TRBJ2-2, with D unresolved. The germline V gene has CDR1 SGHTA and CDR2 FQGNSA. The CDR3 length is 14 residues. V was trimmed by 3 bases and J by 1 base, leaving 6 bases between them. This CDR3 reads CASSLMGNTGELFF. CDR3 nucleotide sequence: TGTGCCAGCAGCTTGATGGGGAACACCGGGGAGCTGTTTTTT.

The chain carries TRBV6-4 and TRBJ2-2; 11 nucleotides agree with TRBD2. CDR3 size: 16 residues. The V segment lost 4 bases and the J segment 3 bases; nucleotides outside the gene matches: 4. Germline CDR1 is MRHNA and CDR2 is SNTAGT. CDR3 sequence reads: CASSGSTSGDTGELFF. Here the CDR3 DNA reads TGTGCCAGCAGTGGCTCGACTAGCGGGGACACCGGGGAGCTGTTTTTT.

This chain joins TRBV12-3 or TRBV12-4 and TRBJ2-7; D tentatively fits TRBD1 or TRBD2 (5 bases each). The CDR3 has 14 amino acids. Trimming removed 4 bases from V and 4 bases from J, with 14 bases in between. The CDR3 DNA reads TGTGCCAGCAGTTCCGTCGGGACGGTGTACGAGCAGTACTTC. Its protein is CASSSVGTVYEQYF.

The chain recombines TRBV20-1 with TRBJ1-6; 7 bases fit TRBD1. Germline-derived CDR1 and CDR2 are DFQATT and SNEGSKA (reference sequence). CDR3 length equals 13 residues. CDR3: CGYGTDYNSPLHF. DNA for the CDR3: TGCGGCTACGGGACAGACTATAATTCACCCCTCCACTTT.

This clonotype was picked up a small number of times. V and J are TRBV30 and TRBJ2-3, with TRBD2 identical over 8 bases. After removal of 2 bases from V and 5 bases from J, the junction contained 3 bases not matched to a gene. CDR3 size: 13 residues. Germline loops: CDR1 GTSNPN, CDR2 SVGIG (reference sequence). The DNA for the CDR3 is TGTGCCTGGAGTCCGGGACTAGGAGATACGCAGTATTTT. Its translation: CAWSPGLGDTQYF.

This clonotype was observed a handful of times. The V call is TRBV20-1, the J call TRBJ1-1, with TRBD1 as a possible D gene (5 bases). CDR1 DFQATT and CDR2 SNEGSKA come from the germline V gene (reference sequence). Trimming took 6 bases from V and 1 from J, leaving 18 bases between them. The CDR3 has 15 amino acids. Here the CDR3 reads CSATGSMTANTEAFF. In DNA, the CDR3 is TGCAGTGCAACCGGGTCCATGACAGCGAACACTGAAGCTTTCTTT.

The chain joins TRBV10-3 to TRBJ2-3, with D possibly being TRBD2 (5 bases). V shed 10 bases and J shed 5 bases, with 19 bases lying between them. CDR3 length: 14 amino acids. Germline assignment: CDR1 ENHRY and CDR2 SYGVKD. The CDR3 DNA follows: TGTGCCAACTCTTTGGACTCGACCGGAGATACGCAGTATTTT. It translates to CANSLDSTGDTQYF.

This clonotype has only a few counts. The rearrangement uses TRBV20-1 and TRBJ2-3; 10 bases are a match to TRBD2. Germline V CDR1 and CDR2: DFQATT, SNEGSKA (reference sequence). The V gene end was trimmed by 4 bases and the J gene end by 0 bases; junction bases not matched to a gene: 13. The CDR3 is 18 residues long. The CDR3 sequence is CSAIPLIGLAVSTDTQYF. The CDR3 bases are TGCAGTGCTATACCTTTAATCGGACTAGCGGTTAGCACAGATACGCAGTATTTT.

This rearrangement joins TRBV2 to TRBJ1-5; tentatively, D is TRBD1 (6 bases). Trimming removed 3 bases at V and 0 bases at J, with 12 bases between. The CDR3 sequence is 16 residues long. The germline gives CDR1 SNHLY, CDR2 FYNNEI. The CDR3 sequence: CASSDEATGSNQPQHF. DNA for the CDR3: TGTGCCAGCAGTGACGAGGCGACAGGTAGCAATCAGCCCCAGCATTTT.

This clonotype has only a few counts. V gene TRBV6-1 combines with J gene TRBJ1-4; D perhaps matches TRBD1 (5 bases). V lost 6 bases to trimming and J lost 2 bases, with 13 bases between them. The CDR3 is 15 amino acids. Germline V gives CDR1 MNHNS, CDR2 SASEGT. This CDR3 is CASRSSPGTNEKLFF. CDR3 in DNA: TGTGCCAGCAGGTCCTCCCCAGGGACTAATGAAAAACTGTTTTTT.

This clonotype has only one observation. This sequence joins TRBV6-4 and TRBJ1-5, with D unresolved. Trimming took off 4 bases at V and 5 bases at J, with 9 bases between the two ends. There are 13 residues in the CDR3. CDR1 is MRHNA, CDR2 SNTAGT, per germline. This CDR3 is CASSVRWDQPQHF. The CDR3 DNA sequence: TGTGCCAGCAGTGTACGTTGGGATCAGCCCCAGCATTTT.